This T cell receptor (beta chain) comes out of a study of cytomegalovirus exposure and HLA in healthy donors (dated by TCRdb to the late 2010s). Context from the whole study: In an earlier analysis of roughly 590 of the donors, about 270 Gb of sequence data and 100 million or so unique TCR beta sequences from about 179 million T cells were reported. An early release covering 500 to 750 HLA-typed donors comprised approximately 300 gigabases of sequencing data and around 80 million unique TCR sequences. The genetic ancestry cluster associated with self-reported Caucasian donors included roughly four fifths of the roughly 400 genotyped donors. The study aimed to test whether signatures of past pathogen exposure could be identified by cataloging public T cell receptors. The T cell repertoires of some 700 subjects were profiled by immunosequencing and related to cytomegalovirus serostatus. A separate validation cohort of about 110 different subjects was used in addition to the roughly 670-subject first cohort. To predict cytomegalovirus infection status, the study brought together high-throughput TCR immunosequencing, statistical association of individual TCRs with disease status, and machine learning. To study patterns of TCR occurrence, a later analysis re-analyzed previously published TCR beta repertoires from around 660 donors and added high-resolution HLA genotyping. Rather than using new phenotypic data, the later analysis identified candidate immune exposures from TCR beta sequences and from how often those sequences occurred across donors. To decide whether each TCR beta V gene segment behaved as functional or pseudogenic, an earlier analysis of 587 of the donors relied on high-throughput TCR beta sequencing. Donor age, sex, ethnicity and CMV serostatus were compiled together with the repertoire data. A later genetic analysis took genome-wide SNP genotypes for about 65% of the roughly 670 donors and used that subset as a discovery cohort. Every discovery cohort repertoire had been produced on one sequencing platform. Both class I and class II loci were covered by HLA typing, at four-digit resolution. The number of donors typed differed by locus, with about 629-630 for A, B, C, DRB1 and DQB1, roughly 520 for DQA1, 600 to 610 for DPA1, and 472 for DPB1. Roughly five DR-DQ haplotypes were treated as single units for association and clustering because of strong linkage in the cohort. Among 350 to 400 genotyped donors of the cohort, an average of approximately 230,000 unique TCR beta nucleotide sequences were sequenced per donor, roughly 20% of them non-productive. The paper's findings and limits, for the study overall: The classifier was reported to diagnose cytomegalovirus status with high specificity and sensitivity in both the original and validation cohorts. Because some donors lacked HLA typing at each locus, the association tests relied only on the typed subset. In a later analysis, the rate of TCR association differed among HLA loci, with DRB1 alleles having the most associated TCRs and HLA-C alleles having the fewest. According to a later analysis, most CMV-associated TCR beta chains appeared to be HLA-restricted, and the HLA associations seemed to be driven largely by CMV exposure. When HLA alleles, especially DR and DQ, strongly co-occurred, attributing TCR associations to individual alleles was difficult. In vitro tests confirmed that a few of the cytomegalovirus-associated TCR beta chains recognize cytomegalovirus antigens. According to a later analysis, parvovirus B19, influenza, CMV and Epstein-Barr virus appeared linked to several top co-occurrence clusters. A further reported finding was that TCR beta sequences accurately predicted the HLA-A and HLA-B alleles for most subjects in the first cohort. In a later analysis, 16,951 TCR beta sequences were associated with specific HLA alleles at a false discovery rate of 0.05. The study listed 164 TCR beta chains as associated with cytomegalovirus. The authors suggested that the approach could potentially be generalized to other disease states and immunological phenotypes. A later analysis found that HLA-associated TCR beta chains were more clonally expanded and had lower generation probabilities than equally common non-associated chains. About 17 rarely observed V segments, including chromosome 9 orphons, were excluded from the earlier analysis of several hundred of the donors because counts were too low. The cohort was sequenced for TCR beta chains only, and without alpha or paired-chain data the features that could be detected were limited. Linkage disequilibrium might explain the correlated functional status among segregating V segments, but an unknown experimental factor could not be excluded. A group of highly shared sequence variants was considered likely to be a technical artifact of the sequencing pipeline. An association between a missense DCLRE1C variant and V-gene and J-gene trimming of TCR beta chains was found in a later genetic analysis and replicated in an independent cohort. Sequencing depth was assumed to be roughly uniform across donors in the presence/absence analyses, though that assumption may not hold. Some IMGT-functional V segments, including TRBV6-2 and TRBV6-3, could not be told apart with the 87-base-pair reads, so those segments were excluded. In an earlier analysis of approximately 600 of the donors, most TCR beta V segments were observed in productive rearrangements about 87% or about 30% of the time, broadly matching IMGT annotations. Most TCR sequences were seen in very few donors, while some public TCRs were found in many individuals. For the cohort, immune exposure information was limited to CMV serostatus. In a later genetic analysis, fewer N-insertions in productive TCRs were reported among donors in an Asian-associated ancestry cluster than the approximately 670-donor mean.

Library generation was performed with the immunoSEQ multiplex PCR assay. The multiplex PCR relied on a mix of 60 forward primers for TCR Vbeta segments and 13 reverse primers for TCR Jbeta segments. Amplification of the CDR3 region of rearranged TCR beta genes was performed with a multiplex PCR assay on genomic DNA. The amplified TCR beta libraries were sequenced on the Illumina HiSeq System as 87-base-pair reads. The authors' analysis ran thus. In a later analysis, some 80 million unique TCR beta chains were counted across the 500 to 700 repertoires, and roughly 10 million of these chains were shared by at least two donors. Raw reads were error-corrected and collapsed into unique sequences by a nearest-neighbor algorithm in which closely related sequences were merged to remove PCR and sequencing errors. To assign V, D and J gene segments, CDR3 sequences were aligned to IMGT reference sequences. For a sequence to be retained, a match of at least six nucleotides was required to both a V gene segment and a J gene segment. Rearrangements were called productive when the CDR3 lacked stop codons and stayed in frame with V and J; all others were non-productive. CDR3 was defined by IMGT convention, running from the second conserved V-encoded cysteine to the conserved J-encoded phenylalanine. The earlier analysis of about 590 of the donors excluded sequences that lacked an unambiguous match to a single V gene segment. An earlier analysis of about 600 of the donors called V segments functional above 56.7% productive rearrangements and segregating when the between-donor standard deviation exceeded 5%. A statistical classification framework was developed to diagnose cytomegalovirus status using the catalog of TCR beta chain sequences. V and J gene assignment, in a later analysis, came from comparing TCR nucleotide sequences with IMGT/GENE-DB human TR gene sequences. In a later analysis, CDR3 sequences and most-parsimonious VDJ recombination scenarios were assigned using the TCRdist pipeline. In a later analysis, every TCR beta chain was defined by the combination of its CDR3 amino acid sequence and its V-gene family, and reads without a unique V-gene family were dropped. To address suspected cross-contamination and a sequencing artifact, a later analysis removed a few hundred highly shared, low-generation-probability nucleotide sequences. A later analysis calculated a clonal expansion index for each public chain from normalized within-repertoire ranks of inferred template counts. A later analysis computed generation probabilities with a VDJ recombination model fitted to out-of-frame rearrangements, and checked the results against IGoR. In a later analysis, TCR-TCR, TCR-HLA and TCR-CMV co-occurrence was scored with hypergeometric tests, and a repertoire-size bias correction was applied to TCR pairs. In a later analysis, false discovery rates were estimated by permuting HLA or CMV assignments 20 times. In a later analysis, co-occurring TCRs were grouped using DBSCAN, and TCRdist sequence similarity was added for clustering within HLA-allele-positive subsets. Repertoires with fewer than 30,000 or more than 120,000 public chains, plus five repertoires with anomalous nucleotide sharing, were excluded from co-occurrence clustering. This immuneACCESS table, as held by TCRdb, lists in-frame sequences with V and J called but not all clones. Of the missing ones, under half trace to an unresolved V gene in checked studies; the others have no known cause. V and J calls plus clone size are reproduced from that table; the DNA served to infer D and trimming. The sample table records approximately 240,000 clones; around four fifths of these occur just once. The ten largest clones represent 0.58% of the sample.

In total, just over 650 healthy bone marrow donors made up the cohort. All cohort members were sampled while nominally healthy, although unrecorded immune exposures were likely present. The donor was CMV seronegative and was included in the group of approximately 350 seronegative cohort members. Each donor provided a peripheral blood sample, and peripheral blood mononuclear cells were used for TCR beta sequencing. Genomic DNA was extracted from the blood cell samples with the Qiagen DNeasy Blood Extraction Kit. V lost 3 bases and J lost 3 bases; the stretch between them is 12 bases long. Including cysteine and phenylalanine, the CDR3 has 14 amino acids. The CDR3 DNA has 42 bases and is translated from base 1. The CDR1 and CDR2 encoded by the germline V gene (reference sequence) are MNHEY and SMNVEV. Worth noting for this clone: Its target antigen remains unknown. Base qualities are not provided; no much larger clone lies one nucleotide away.

The sequenced sample was PBMCs. Here the chain combines TRBV27 and TRBJ2-7; perhaps TRBD2 is the D gene, with 6 bases matching. The clonotype comes from a middle-aged woman in good health and CMV-seronegative. The CDR3 protein is CASSLEGRHYEQYF. The nucleotides are TGTGCCAGCAGTTTGGAAGGGAGGCACTACGAGCAGTACTTC.